The 25 T cell receptor beta chains below all came from one sample that was sequenced in a study of CD8+ T cells in alopecia areata. The treatment here: oral pan-JAK inhibitor, 5-10 mg twice daily. After isolation, RNA underwent reverse transcription to generate cDNA as the sequencing template. Clones were sequenced by immunoSEQ multiplex PCR, and TCRdb holds only the in-frame ones, with some missing. Of 150,000 to 200,000 clones in the sample, roughly 70% were seen once. The source material was CD4+ T cells sorted from blood, sampled between weeks 49 and 50, from a patient treated with tofacitinib. These receptors originate from a human donor with alopecia areata.

V and J are TRBV6-5 and TRBJ1-6, with TRBD1 matching 7 bases. This CDR3 is built from 15 residues. The germline gives CDR1 MNHEY, CDR2 SVGAGI. Losses at the gene ends were 0 bases for V and 10 bases for J; bases not matched to a gene: 6. The CDR3 DNA follows: TGTGCCAGCAGTTACTCCAACAGGGGAGGATCACCCCTCCACTTT. Translating it yields CASSYSNRGGSPLHF.

The chain recombines TRBV29-1 with TRBJ2-3; TRBD1 matches 7 bases. This CDR3 region has 14 residues. Per the germline V gene, CDR1 is SQVTM and CDR2 is ANQGSEA. V dropped 7 bases and J dropped 3; count of bases not matched to a gene: 10. CDR3 coding DNA: TGCAGCGCCCAACCCGGACAGGTTACAGATACGCAGTATTTT. Translation gives CSAQPGQVTDTQYF.

The chain carries TRBV29-1 and TRBJ1-1, with a weak D call TRBD1 (5 bases). Looked up from germline, CDR1 is SQVTM and CDR2 is ANQGSEA. The V end lost 4 bases, the J end lost 6 bases, and 21 bases lay between the germline ends. The CDR3 extends over 15 amino acids. The CDR3 loop reads CSVGGRGTGTSEAFF. CDR3 sequence (DNA): TGCAGCGTTGGTGGCCGGGGCACCGGTACTTCTGAAGCTTTCTTT.

This sequence joins TRBV25-1 and TRBJ2-2; no clear D gene. The CDR3 has 13 amino acids. CDR1 and CDR2 (germline): MGHDK, SYGVNS. Trimming took 7 bases from V and 8 from J, leaving 14 bases between them. This chain's CDR3 is CASTQRAGGELFF. In nucleotides, the CDR3 is TGTGCCAGCACTCAACGGGCAGGAGGGGAGCTGTTTTTT.

This chain joins TRBV29-1 and TRBJ2-4; D perhaps matches TRBD1 (6 bases). V lost 0 bases, J lost 4 bases, and 13 bases lay in between. CDR1 is SQVTM and CDR2 is ANQGSEA in the germline V gene. The CDR3 sequence is 15 residues long. The CDR3 DNA reads as TGCAGCGTTGAAGAGGGGAACAGGGCTAAAAACATTCAGTACTTC. Amino acid sequence: CSVEEGNRAKNIQYF.

The chain links TRBV29-1 to TRBJ2-3; 10 bases match TRBD2. This CDR3 has 18 amino acids. Germline V gene sequence: CDR1 SQVTM, CDR2 ANQGSEA. V lost 2 bases, J lost 4 bases, and 15 bases stayed unmatched. The CDR3 sequence is CSVEMGLGAAGGPDTQYF. DNA for the CDR3: TGCAGCGTTGAAATGGGTTTGGGTGCAGCGGGGGGGCCAGATACGCAGTATTTT.

This clone was recorded many times. This rearrangement joins TRBV12-5 to TRBJ1-3, with 8 bases matching TRBD1. Looked up from germline, CDR1 is LGHNT and CDR2 is FRNRAP. Unmatched junction bases numbered 3, after V lost 8 bases and J lost 0 bases. The CDR3 totals 14 residues. CDR3 protein: CASRDRLSGNTIYF. DNA for the CDR3: TGTGCTAGTCGGGACAGGCTCTCTGGAAACACCATATATTTT.

CDR3 region: CASRAETQYF. The CDR3 DNA reads TGTGCCAGCAGAGCCGAGACCCAGTACTTC. V is TRBV2 and J is TRBJ2-5, with unresolved D. Germline V gene lookup returns CDR1 SNHLY and CDR2 FYNNEI. The CDR3 has 10 residues. V shed 6 bases and J shed 5 bases, with 4 bases lying between them. Combining the CDR3 with reference TRBV2 and TRBJ2-5 gives the whole variable domain EPEVTQTPSHQVTQMGQEVILRCVPISNHLYFYWYRQILGQKVEFLVSFYNNEISEKSEIFDDQFSVERPDGSNFTLKIRSTKLEDSAMYFCASRAETQYFGPGTRLLVL.

The V and J genes are TRBV30 and TRBJ1-5; D not certain. The V gene lost 2 bases and the J gene lost 8 bases, with 13 bases spanning the gap. The germline CDR1 and CDR2 sequences are GTSNPN and SVGIG (reference sequence). This CDR3 region has 13 residues. The CDR3 nucleotides are TGTGCCTGGAGTACAAGGCGGGGAGAGCCCCAGCATTTT. It specifies CAWSTRRGEPQHF.

CDR3 residues: CASEPYRGGRGYTF. CDR3 DNA sequence: TGTGCCAGCGAACCCTACAGGGGTGGTCGTGGCTACACCTTC. This chain connects TRBV2 to TRBJ1-2, with 7 bases that match TRBD1. This CDR3 has 14 residues. With 8 bases clipped from V and 7 bases from J, the junction kept 13 bases outside the gene matches. Germline V gene lookup returns CDR1 SNHLY and CDR2 FYNNEI. Looking up the rest from reference TRBV2 and TRBJ1-2 gives the full variable domain: EPEVTQTPSHQVTQMGQEVILRCVPISNHLYFYWYRQILGQKVEFLVSFYNNEISEKSEIFDDQFSVERPDGSNFTLKIRSTKLEDSAMYFCASEPYRGGRGYTFGSGTRLTVV.

This chain uses TRBV30 with TRBJ1-2; D is unclear. V lost 2 bases and J 0 bases, leaving 4 bases between the germline ends. The V gene's germline CDR1 is GTSNPN and CDR2 SVGIG (reference sequence). The CDR3 runs 12 residues. CDR3: CAWSIANYGYTF. DNA of the CDR3: TGTGCCTGGAGTATAGCTAACTATGGCTACACCTTC.

This clone turned up a few times. The gene calls are TRBV5-1 and TRBJ2-3, with D maybe TRBD2 (5 bases). This CDR3 is 14 amino acids long. V was pared by 4 bases and J by 2 bases, with 11 bases between. Per germline, CDR1 SGHRS and CDR2 YFSETQ. The CDR3 region is CASSREGSTDTQYF. The DNA of the CDR3 is TGCGCCAGCAGCCGGGAAGGGTCCACAGATACGCAGTATTTT.

This clone has only one observation. The same CDR3 is also encoded by other DNA sequences in this sample. J is TRBJ1-5 and V is TRBV30, with 9 positions matching TRBD1. Germline V lookup: CDR1 GTSNPN, CDR2 SVGIG (reference sequence). Trimming at V came to 2 bases and at J to 7 bases, leaving 6 bases not matched to a gene. This CDR3 comprises 14 residues. Written as DNA, the CDR3 is TGTGCCTGGAGTCGGGACAGGGCTGACCAGCCCCAGCATTTT. Translation: CAWSRDRADQPQHF.

This rearrangement joins TRBV2 to TRBJ2-5; D is undetermined. The CDR3 totals 11 residues. V lost 6 bases and J 1 base, leaving 3 bases between the germline ends. Germline V gives CDR1 SNHLY, CDR2 FYNNEI. CDR3 region: CASRGQETQYF. The CDR3 DNA sequence: TGTGCCAGCAGAGGCCAAGAGACCCAGTACTTC.

The rearrangement links TRBV4-3 to TRBJ1-1; D perhaps matches TRBD1 (5 bases). V was shortened by 0 bases and J by 0 bases, with 11 bases between the two germline ends. Germline loops: CDR1 LGHNA, CDR2 YSLEER. CDR3 size: 16 residues. The CDR3 nucleotides are TGCGCCAGCAGCCAAGAGATTGCGGGGGTGAACACTGAAGCTTTCTTT. Translation: CASSQEIAGVNTEAFF.

The V call is TRBV28, the J call TRBJ1-1, with unresolved D. Germline V lookup: CDR1 MDHEN, CDR2 SYDVKM. The V end lost 1 base, the J end lost 6 bases, and 12 bases lay between the germline ends. The CDR3 loop spans 14 amino acids. The CDR3 DNA sequence: TGTGCCAGCAGTTTATTACCCACAGTGGCTGAAGCTTTCTTT. Translation: CASSLLPTVAEAFF.

The chain is built from TRBV30 and TRBJ1-6; 7 bases align to TRBD1. Germline assignment: CDR1 GTSNPN and CDR2 SVGIG (reference sequence). Germline trimming cut 5 bases from V and 9 bases from J; bases unmatched to any gene: 7. This CDR3 contains 13 residues. The CDR3 loop is CAWAGGSGSPLHF. The CDR3 DNA sequence: TGTGCCTGGGCAGGGGGTTCGGGTTCACCCCTCCACTTT.

This chain joins TRBV5-4 and TRBJ1-2, with 7 bases that match TRBD1. Per germline, CDR1 SGHNT and CDR2 YYREEE (reference sequence). V shed 5 bases and J 4 bases; nucleotides not matched to a gene: 8. This CDR3 region has 14 residues. CDR3 nucleotide sequence: TGTGCCAGCAGTAATGGACAGGAGGCCTATGGCTACACCTTC. This translates into CASSNGQEAYGYTF. The variable domain in full, with the rest retrieved from reference TRBV5-4 and TRBJ1-2, is ETGVTQSPTHLIKTRGQQVTLRCSSQSGHNTVSWYQQALGQGPQFIFQYYREEENGRGNFPPRFSGLQFPNYSSELNVNALELDDSALYLCASSNGQEAYGYTFGSGTRLTVV.

This sequence joins TRBV5-1 and TRBJ2-1, with 16 bases that match TRBD2. Germline V gene data show CDR1 as SGHRS and CDR2 as YFSETQ. This CDR3 is built from 16 residues. Trimming at V came to 4 bases and at J to 6 bases, leaving 4 bases not matched to a gene. The chain's CDR3 is CASSPGTSGGVNEQFF. The CDR3 DNA follows: TGCGCCAGCAGCCCCGGGACTAGCGGGGGGGTCAATGAGCAGTTCTTC.

The chain employs TRBV25-1 and TRBJ2-3, with 7 bases that match TRBD1. CDR1 is MGHDK, CDR2 SYGVNS, per germline. Trimming at V came to 8 bases and at J to 2 bases, leaving 13 bases not matched to a gene. The CDR3 has 16 amino acids. In DNA, the CDR3 is TGTGCCAGCCGCCCCGAAAAGACAGGGCCCACAGATACGCAGTATTTT. Protein sequence: CASRPEKTGPTDTQYF.

The chain combines TRBV2 with TRBJ2-2, with unresolved D. CDR1 is SNHLY, CDR2 FYNNEI, per germline. This CDR3 has 11 residues. Trimming took off 4 bases at V and 6 bases at J, with 3 bases between the two ends. In DNA form, the CDR3 reads TGTGCCAGCAGTGGCCCCGGGGAGCTGTTTTTT. The encoded protein is CASSGPGELFF.

The table lists this clone with a few counts. The chain uses TRBV25-1 and TRBJ2-4, with 11 bases lining up with TRBD1. V shed 3 bases and J 8 bases; nucleotides not matched to a gene: 9. The CDR3 is 16 amino acids. CDR1 and CDR2 (germline): MGHDK, SYGVNS. Here the CDR3 reads CASSDPGQGAYDIQYF. For the CDR3, the DNA is TGTGCCAGCAGTGACCCAGGACAGGGGGCTTACGACATTCAGTACTTC.

The chain couples TRBV7-2 to TRBJ1-6, with 7 bases that match TRBD1. The V gene's germline CDR1 is SGHTA and CDR2 FQGNSA. CDR3 length equals 14 residues. Trimming at V came to 4 bases and at J to 11 bases, leaving 8 bases not matched to a gene. In DNA, the CDR3 is TGTGCCAGCAGCTCGATGACAGGGAGGGCACCCCTCCACTTT. It translates to CASSSMTGRAPLHF.

J is TRBJ1-1 and V is TRBV5-6; 10 positions match TRBD1. J gave up 1 base and V 3 bases, and 0 bases lay outside the gene matches. Germline-derived CDR1 and CDR2 are SGHDT and YYEEEE. CDR3 length: 14 amino acids. In nucleotides, the CDR3 is TGTGCCAGCAGCTGGGACAGGGGGAACACTGAAGCTTTCTTT. Its translation is CASSWDRGNTEAFF. Together with reference TRBV5-6 and TRBJ1-1, the CDR3 gives the full variable domain: DAGVTQSPTHLIKTRGQQVTLRCSPKSGHDTVSWYQQALGQGPQFIFQYYEEEERQRGNFPDRFSGHQFPNYSSELNVNALLLGDSALYLCASSWDRGNTEAFFGQGTRLTVV.

This chain uses TRBV5-1 with TRBJ2-3, with TRBD2 matching 8 bases. Germline V CDR1 and CDR2: SGHRS, YFSETQ. V was pared by 4 bases and J by 4 bases, with 11 bases of the junction left unmatched. CDR3 size: 16 residues. CDR3 in DNA: TGCGCCAGCAGCATTGGAGGTGCGGGGGGCGCAGATACGCAGTATTTT. It encodes CASSIGGAGGADTQYF.